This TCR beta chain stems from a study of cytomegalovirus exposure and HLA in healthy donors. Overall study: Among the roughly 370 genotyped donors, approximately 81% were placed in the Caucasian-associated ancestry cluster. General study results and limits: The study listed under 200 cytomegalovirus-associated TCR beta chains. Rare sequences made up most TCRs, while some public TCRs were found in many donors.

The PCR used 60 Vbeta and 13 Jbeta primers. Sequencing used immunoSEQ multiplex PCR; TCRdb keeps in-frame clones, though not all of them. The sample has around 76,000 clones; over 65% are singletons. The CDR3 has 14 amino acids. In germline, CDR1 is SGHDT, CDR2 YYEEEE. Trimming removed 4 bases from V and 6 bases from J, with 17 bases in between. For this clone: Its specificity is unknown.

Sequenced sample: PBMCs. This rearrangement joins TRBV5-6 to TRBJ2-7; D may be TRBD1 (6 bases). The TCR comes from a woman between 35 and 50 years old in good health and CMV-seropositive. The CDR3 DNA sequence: TGTGCCAGCAGCCCCTCCCTGACAGGCGGCGAGCAGTACTTC. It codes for CASSPSLTGGEQYF.